The 13 T cell receptor beta chains in this list originate from one sample, sequenced in a study of blood T cell repertoires in COVID-19. The assay was immunoSEQ multiplex PCR, and TCRdb's table has in-frame clones only and misses some. The data contain tens of thousands of clones, over 80% of them singletons. The specimen sequenced was peripheral blood. The source is a human donor in a cohort sampled during active COVID-19.

This sequence joins TRBV6-5 and TRBJ1-2; unclear D gene. Trimming shortened V by 5 bases and J by 4 bases, and 17 bases separated the two germline ends. Germline CDR1 is MNHEY and CDR2 is SVGAGI. The CDR3 consists of 15 residues. CDR3 region: CASSRTGVEGYGYTF. CDR3 DNA sequence: TGTGCCAGCAGTCGAACCGGGGTAGAAGGCTATGGCTACACCTTC.

This chain connects TRBV23-1 to TRBJ2-1; D might be TRBD2 (6 bases). TRBV23-1 is reported as an ORF; its role is uncertain. Trimming pared 11 bases from V and 4 bases from J, leaving 12 bases between. This CDR3 is built from 12 residues. The CDR3: CAPKRAYNEQFF. The CDR3 nucleotides are TGCGCCCCCAAGCGGGCTTACAATGAGCAGTTCTTC.

The genes are TRBV2 and TRBJ1-4; the D gene is possibly TRBD1 (6 bases). The CDR3 is 14 residues long. Germline CDR1 and CDR2: SNHLY and FYNNEI. Trimming pared 6 bases from V and 5 bases from J, leaving 13 bases between. In DNA form, the CDR3 reads TGTGCCAGCAGCGTCCAGGGGAGAAATGAAAAACTGTTTTTT. It is translated as CASSVQGRNEKLFF.

This chain joins TRBV11-1 and TRBJ2-1; 7 bases map to TRBD1. The junction had 6 bases not matched to a gene; V was cut back by 3 bases and J by 7 bases. There are 14 residues in the CDR3. Germline V CDR1 and CDR2: SGHAT, FQDESV (reference sequence). The CDR3 region has the DNA TGTGCCAGCAGCTTCCCGGGACAGACTAATGAGCAGTTCTTC. Protein: CASSFPGQTNEQFF.

V is TRBV30 and J is TRBJ2-3, with TRBD2 matching over 8 bases. Germline V gene lookup returns CDR1 GTSNPN and CDR2 SVGIG (reference sequence). The CDR3 spans 15 residues. Germline trimming cut 8 bases from V and 2 bases from J; bases unmatched to any gene: 12. CDR3 in amino acids: CARAGVAGNTDTQYF. In DNA, the CDR3 is TGTGCCCGCGCTGGGGTAGCGGGGAACACAGATACGCAGTATTTT. The whole variable domain, remainder taken from reference TRBV30 and TRBJ2-3, is SQTIHQWPATLVQPVGSPLSLECTVEGTSNPNLYWYRQAAGRGLQLLFYSVGIGQISSEVPQNLSASRPQDRQFILSSKKLLLSDSGFYLCARAGVAGNTDTQYFGPGTRLTVL.

The rearrangement joins TRBV21-1 to TRBJ1-1; the D call TRBD1 from the table was never checked on the DNA. TRBV21-1 is assigned pseudogene status. The CDR3 is made up of 11 amino acids. This CDR3 is CASNTLTEAFF. The DNA for the CDR3 is TGTGCCAGCAACACGCTCACTGAAGCTTTCTTT.

This chain joins TRBV12-5 and TRBJ1-2; D possibly corresponds to TRBD1 (6 bases). Germline V lookup: CDR1 LGHNT, CDR2 FRNRAP. Deletions cut 3 bases from V and 7 bases from J, with 9 bases between. This CDR3 has 12 residues. The CDR3 nucleotides read TGTGCTAGTGGTTTTAACAGGGCTGGCTACACCTTC. Its translation is CASGFNRAGYTF.

The gene calls are TRBV4-1 and TRBJ1-6; D is ambiguous. V shed 0 bases and J shed 0 bases, with 12 bases lying between them. This CDR3 has 18 amino acids. CDR1 is MGHRA and CDR2 is YSYEKL in the germline V gene. The CDR3 nucleotides read TGCGCCAGCAGCCAAGATCCCCGGGTCCGCTCCTATAATTCACCCCTCCACTTT. Amino acid sequence: CASSQDPRVRSYNSPLHF.

This clone has a handful of counts. V and J are TRBV5-4 and TRBJ1-2, with 7 bases fitting TRBD1. Trimming cost V 5 bases and J 4 bases; bases outside gene matches: 14. Looked up from germline, CDR1 is SGHNT and CDR2 is YYREEE (reference sequence). This CDR3 has 16 residues. In DNA form, the CDR3 reads TGTGCCAGCAGGCCGAGAGCCACAGGGGCCTTCTATGGCTACACCTTC. Its translation: CASRPRATGAFYGYTF.

V and J are TRBV19 and TRBJ1-1; unclear D gene. Trimming took 1 base from V and 1 from J, leaving 13 bases between them. The CDR3 is 16 amino acids. Per the germline V gene, CDR1 is LNHDA and CDR2 is SQIVND (reference sequence). In nucleotides, the CDR3 is TGTGCCAGTAGTATAGGGGCCTCTATCGCGAACACTGAAGCTTTCTTT. This codes for CASSIGASIANTEAFF. Full variable domain (remainder filled in from reference TRBV19 and TRBJ1-1): DGGITQSPKYLFRKEGQNVTLSCEQNLNHDAMYWYRQDPGQGLRLIYYSQIVNDFQKGDIAEGYSVSREKKESFPLTVTSAQKNPTAFYLCASSIGASIANTEAFFGQGTRLTVV.

V usage is TRBV5-1 and J usage is TRBJ2-6; the D gene is possibly TRBD1 (7 bases). The CDR3 totals 17 residues. With 2 bases removed from V and 4 bases from J, the gap between germline ends came to 16 bases. From germline, CDR1 is SGHRS and CDR2 YFSETQ. For the CDR3, the DNA is TGCGCCAGCAGCTTCGGGAGACAGGGTTTCGGGGCCAACGTCCTGACTTTC. Its protein product is CASSFGRQGFGANVLTF.

A few counts support this clone. This chain joins TRBV4-3 and TRBJ1-1; perhaps TRBD1 as D (5 bases). Trimming pared 2 bases from V and 1 base from J, leaving 11 bases between. CDR1 and CDR2 (germline): LGHNA, YSLEER. This CDR3 has 15 residues. The CDR3 DNA is TGCGCCAGCAGCCAACAATCGGGGGGGAACACTGAAGCTTTCTTT. It codes for CASSQQSGGNTEAFF.

The chain links TRBV6-5 to TRBJ1-3, with D uncertain. CDR1 and CDR2 from the germline V gene are MNHEY and SVGAGI. This CDR3 spans 13 amino acids. Trimming took off 11 bases at V and 0 bases at J, with 11 bases between the two ends. The CDR3 spells CASGTSSGNTIYF. CDR3 DNA sequence: TGTGCCTCAGGCACGTCCTCTGGAAACACCATATATTTT.